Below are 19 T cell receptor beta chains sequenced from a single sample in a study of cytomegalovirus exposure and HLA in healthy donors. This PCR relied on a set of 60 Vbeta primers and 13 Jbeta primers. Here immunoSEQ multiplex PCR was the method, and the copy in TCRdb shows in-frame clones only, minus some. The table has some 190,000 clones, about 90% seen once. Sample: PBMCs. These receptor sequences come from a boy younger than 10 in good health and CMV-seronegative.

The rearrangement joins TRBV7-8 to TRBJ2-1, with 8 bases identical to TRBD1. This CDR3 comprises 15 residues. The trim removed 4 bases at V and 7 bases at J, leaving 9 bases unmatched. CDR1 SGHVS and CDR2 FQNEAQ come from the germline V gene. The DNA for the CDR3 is TGTGCCAGCAGCTCCTACGGACAGGGATTAAATGAGCAGTTCTTC. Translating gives CASSSYGQGLNEQFF. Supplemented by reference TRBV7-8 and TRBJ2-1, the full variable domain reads GAGVSQSPRYKVAKRGQDVALRCDPISGHVSLFWYQQALGQGPEFLTYFQNEAQLDKSGLPSDRFFAERPEGSVSTLKIQRTQQEDSAVYLCASSSYGQGLNEQFFGPGTRLTVL.

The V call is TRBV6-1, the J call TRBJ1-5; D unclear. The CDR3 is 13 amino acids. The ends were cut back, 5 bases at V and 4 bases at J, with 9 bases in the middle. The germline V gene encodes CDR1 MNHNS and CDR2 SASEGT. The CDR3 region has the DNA TGTGCCAGCAGTCCACAGCCAAATCAGCCCCAGCATTTT. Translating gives CASSPQPNQPQHF.

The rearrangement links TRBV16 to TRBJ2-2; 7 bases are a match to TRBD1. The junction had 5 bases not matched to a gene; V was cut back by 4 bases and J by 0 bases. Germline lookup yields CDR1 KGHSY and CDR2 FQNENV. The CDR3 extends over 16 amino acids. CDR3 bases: TGTGCCAGCAGCCGAAACAGGGGAGCGAACACCGGGGAGCTGTTTTTT. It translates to CASSRNRGANTGELFF.

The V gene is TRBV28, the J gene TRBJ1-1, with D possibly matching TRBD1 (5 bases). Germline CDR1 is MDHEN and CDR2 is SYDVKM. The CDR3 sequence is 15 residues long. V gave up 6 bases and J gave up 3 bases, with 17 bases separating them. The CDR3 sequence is CASRPKFARDTEAFF. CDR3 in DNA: TGTGCCAGCAGACCCAAGTTTGCCAGGGACACTGAAGCTTTCTTT. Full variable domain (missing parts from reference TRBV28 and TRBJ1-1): DVKVTQSSRYLVKRTGEKVFLECVQDMDHENMFWYRQDPGLGLRLIYFSYDVKMKEKGDIPEGYSVSREKKERFSLILESASTNQTSMYLCASRPKFARDTEAFFGQGTRLTVV.

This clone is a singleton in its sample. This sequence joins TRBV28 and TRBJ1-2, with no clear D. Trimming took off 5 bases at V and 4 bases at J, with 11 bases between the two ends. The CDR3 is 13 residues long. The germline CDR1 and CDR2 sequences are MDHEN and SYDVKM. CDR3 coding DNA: TGTGCCAGCAGTGTTTGGACTGCCTATGGCTACACCTTC. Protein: CASSVWTAYGYTF.

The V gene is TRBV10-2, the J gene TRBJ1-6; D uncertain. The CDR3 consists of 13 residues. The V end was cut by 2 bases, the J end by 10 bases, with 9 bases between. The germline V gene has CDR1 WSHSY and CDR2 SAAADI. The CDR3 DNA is TGCGCCAGCAGTGAGATCGCGGGGTCACCCCTCCACTTT. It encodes CASSEIAGSPLHF.

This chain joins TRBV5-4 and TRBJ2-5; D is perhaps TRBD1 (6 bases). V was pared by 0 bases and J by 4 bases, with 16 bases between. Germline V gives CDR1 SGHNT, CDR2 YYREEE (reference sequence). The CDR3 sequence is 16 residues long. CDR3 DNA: TGTGCCAGCAGCTTGGACGGGGTGGGGGCAGGAGAGACCCAGTACTTC. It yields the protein CASSLDGVGAGETQYF.

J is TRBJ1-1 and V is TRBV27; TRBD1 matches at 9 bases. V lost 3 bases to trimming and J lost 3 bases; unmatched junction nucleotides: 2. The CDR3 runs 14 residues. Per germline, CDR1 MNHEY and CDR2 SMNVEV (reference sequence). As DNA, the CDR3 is TGTGCCAGCAGTTTTGGGACAGGGTACACTGAAGCTTTCTTT. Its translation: CASSFGTGYTEAFF.

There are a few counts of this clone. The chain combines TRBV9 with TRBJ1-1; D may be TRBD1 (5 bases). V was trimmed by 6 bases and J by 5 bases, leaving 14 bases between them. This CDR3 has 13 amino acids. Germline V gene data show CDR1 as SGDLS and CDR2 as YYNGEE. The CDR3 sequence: CASTRGGGTEAFF. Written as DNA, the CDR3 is TGTGCCAGCACAAGGGGAGGTGGGACTGAAGCTTTCTTT. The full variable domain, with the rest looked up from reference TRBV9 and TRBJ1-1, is DSGVTQTPKHLITATGQRVTLRCSPRSGDLSVYWYQQSLDQGLQFLIQYYNGEERAKGNILERFSAQQFPDLHSELNLSSLELGDSALYFCASTRGGGTEAFFGQGTRLTVV.

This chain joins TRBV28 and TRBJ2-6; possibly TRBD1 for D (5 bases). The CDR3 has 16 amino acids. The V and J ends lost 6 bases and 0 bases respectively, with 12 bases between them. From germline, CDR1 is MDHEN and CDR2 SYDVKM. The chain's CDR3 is CASSENTGSGANVLTF. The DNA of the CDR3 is TGTGCCAGCAGCGAAAACACAGGCTCTGGGGCCAACGTCCTGACTTTC.

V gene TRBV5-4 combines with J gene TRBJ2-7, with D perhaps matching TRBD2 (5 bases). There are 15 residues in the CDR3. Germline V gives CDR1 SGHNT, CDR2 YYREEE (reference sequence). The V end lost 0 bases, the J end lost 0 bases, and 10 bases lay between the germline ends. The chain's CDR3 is CASSLGGSISYEQYF. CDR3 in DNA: TGTGCCAGCAGCTTGGGCGGGTCTATCTCCTACGAGCAGTACTTC. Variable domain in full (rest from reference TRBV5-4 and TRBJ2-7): ETGVTQSPTHLIKTRGQQVTLRCSSQSGHNTVSWYQQALGQGPQFIFQYYREEENGRGNFPPRFSGLQFPNYSSELNVNALELDDSALYLCASSLGGSISYEQYFGPGTRLTVT.

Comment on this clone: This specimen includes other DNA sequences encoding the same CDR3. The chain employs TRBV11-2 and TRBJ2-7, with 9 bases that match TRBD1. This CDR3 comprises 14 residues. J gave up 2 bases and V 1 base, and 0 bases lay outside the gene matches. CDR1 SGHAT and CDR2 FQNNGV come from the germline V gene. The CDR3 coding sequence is TGTGCCAGCAGCTTAGGGACAGGGGCCTACGAGCAGTACTTC. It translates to CASSLGTGAYEQYF.

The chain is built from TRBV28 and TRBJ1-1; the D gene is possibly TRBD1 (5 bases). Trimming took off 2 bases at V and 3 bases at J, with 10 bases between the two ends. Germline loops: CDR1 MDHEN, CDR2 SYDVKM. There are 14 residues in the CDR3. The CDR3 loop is CASSLSRVDTEAFF. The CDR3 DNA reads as TGTGCCAGCAGTTTAAGCAGGGTAGACACTGAAGCTTTCTTT. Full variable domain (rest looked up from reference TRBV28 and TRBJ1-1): DVKVTQSSRYLVKRTGEKVFLECVQDMDHENMFWYRQDPGLGLRLIYFSYDVKMKEKGDIPEGYSVSREKKERFSLILESASTNQTSMYLCASSLSRVDTEAFFGQGTRLTVV.

The CDR3, as DNA: TGTGCCAGCAGCCCTACCCAGGGGTTAGATGAGCAGTTCTTC. Its protein is CASSPTQGLDEQFF. J is TRBJ2-1 and V is TRBV11-2; D is possibly TRBD1 (6 bases). The length of the CDR3 is 14 residues. V shed 5 bases and J shed 8 bases, with 16 bases lying between them. Germline loops: CDR1 SGHAT, CDR2 FQNNGV.

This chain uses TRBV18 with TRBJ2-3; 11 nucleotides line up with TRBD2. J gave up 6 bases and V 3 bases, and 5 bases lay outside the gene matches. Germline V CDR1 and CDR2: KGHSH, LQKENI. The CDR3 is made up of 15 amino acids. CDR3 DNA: TGTGCCAGCTCACCGGGACTAGCGGAATTTGATACGCAGTATTTT. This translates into CASSPGLAEFDTQYF.

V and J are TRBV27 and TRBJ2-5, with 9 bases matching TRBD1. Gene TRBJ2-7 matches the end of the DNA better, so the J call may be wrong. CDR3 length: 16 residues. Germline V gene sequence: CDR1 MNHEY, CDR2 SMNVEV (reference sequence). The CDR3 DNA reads TGTGCCAGCAGTTTTTCCTTACAGGGGGCGGACTACGAGCAGTACTTC. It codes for CASSFSLQGADYEQYF.

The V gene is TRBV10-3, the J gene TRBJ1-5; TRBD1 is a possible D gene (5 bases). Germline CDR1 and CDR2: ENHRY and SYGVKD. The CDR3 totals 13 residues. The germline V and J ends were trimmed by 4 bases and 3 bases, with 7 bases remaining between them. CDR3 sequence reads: CAISGGLNQPQHF. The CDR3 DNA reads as TGTGCCATCAGTGGGGGACTCAATCAGCCCCAGCATTTT.

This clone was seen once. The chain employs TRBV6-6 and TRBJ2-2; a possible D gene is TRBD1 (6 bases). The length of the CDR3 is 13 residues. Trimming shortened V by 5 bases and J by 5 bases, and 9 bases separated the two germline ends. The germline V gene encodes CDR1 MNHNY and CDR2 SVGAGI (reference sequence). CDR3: CASSTQGTGELFF. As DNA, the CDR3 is TGTGCCAGCAGTACTCAGGGGACCGGGGAGCTGTTTTTT.

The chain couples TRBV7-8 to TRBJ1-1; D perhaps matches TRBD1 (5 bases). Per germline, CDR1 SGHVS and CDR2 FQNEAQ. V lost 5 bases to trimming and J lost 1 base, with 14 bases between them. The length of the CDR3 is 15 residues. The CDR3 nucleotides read TGTGCCAGCAGCCCAAGGCCCGGGGGGAACACTGAAGCTTTCTTT. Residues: CASSPRPGGNTEAFF.